This T cell receptor beta chain stems from a study of HIV-infected patients and healthy controls. TCRdb re-called the 5' RACE reads with MiXCR, one entry per CDR3 protein. The sample holds 60,000 to 75,000 distinct CDR3 sequences, about a sixth seen once. The CDR3 extends over 15 amino acids. With 0 bases removed from V and 4 bases from J, the gap between germline ends came to 12 bases. The germline V gene encodes CDR1 DFQATT and CDR2 SNEGSKA (reference sequence). This clonotype turned up a few times. Input material: CD4+ T cells from blood. The receptor was derived from a human donor in good health. The chain recombines TRBV20-1 with TRBJ1-4; weak D call: TRBD1 (5 bases). The CDR3 DNA is TGCAGTGCTAGAGATCCGGGACGGCTTAATGAAAAACTGTTTTTT. This encodes CSARDPGRLNEKLFF.